In its sample, the clone carrying this T cell receptor (beta chain) was seen a few times. Its specificity is not known. The data were obtained in a study of T cells in Graves' hyperthyroidism and ophthalmopathy. The study's findings and limits: Also found in blood were most expanded thyroid clonotypes above 0.001. In the analysis, a 13 V-J model separated ophthalmopathy from stable hyperthyroidism.

PBMCs stemmed from about 9.5 ml fresh peripheral blood. Regions amplified from RNA transcripts were the TCR beta CDR3 regions. Primed by the HTBI set, a first-round RT-PCR was run on the TCR CDR3. MiXCR, run by TCRdb on the multiplex PCR reads, gives a single entry per CDR3 protein. The sample lists about 460,000 distinct CDR3 sequences, less than 25% occurring once. The V gene end was trimmed by 1 base and the J gene end by 0 bases; junction bases not matched to a gene: 17. Germline CDR1 reads SGHTA; CDR2 reads FQGNSA. CDR3 size: 21 residues. The chain uses TRBV7-2 and TRBJ2-1; 8 nucleotides line up with TRBD2. The TCR originated in an older woman with Graves' ophthalmopathy. Sample: blood. The CDR3 DNA is TGTGCCAGCAGCTTAGGAGTGGGGACTAGGGCCTTCCTAAACTCCTACAATGAGCAGTTCTTC. As protein: CASSLGVGTRAFLNSYNEQFF.